This passage covers 21 T cell receptor beta chains from one sample sequenced in a study of somatic mutations in cytotoxic T cells in rheumatoid arthritis. Assay: immunoSEQ multiplex PCR; the TCRdb copy retains only in-frame clones and omits some. Counted here are about 17,000 clones, over 75% occurring once; the ten biggest clones make up approximately 9.1%. The specimen sequenced was CD8+ T cells sorted from blood. The receptors shown here come from an adult with rheumatoid arthritis.

The V and J genes are TRBV27 and TRBJ1-4, with D maybe TRBD1 (5 bases). Trimming removed 2 bases at V and 8 bases at J, with 12 bases between. CDR1 and CDR2 (germline): MNHEY, SMNVEV (reference sequence). There are 14 residues in the CDR3. CDR3 in amino acids: CASSLLQGGEKLFF. The CDR3 DNA reads TGTGCCAGCAGTTTACTCCAGGGAGGAGAAAAACTGTTTTTT. The entire variable domain, with the rest obtained from reference TRBV27 and TRBJ1-4, is as follows: EAQVTQNPRYLITVTGKKLTVTCSQNMNHEYMSWYRQDPGLGLRQIYYSMNVEVTDKGDVPEGYKVSRKEKRNFPLILESPSPNQTSLYFCASSLLQGGEKLFFGSGTQLSVL.

This chain connects TRBV29-1 to TRBJ2-1; tentatively, D is TRBD1 (6 bases). Trimming pared 1 base from V and 0 bases from J, leaving 16 bases between. Germline CDR1 is SQVTM and CDR2 is ANQGSEA. CDR3 length: 17 amino acids. The CDR3 DNA sequence: TGCAGCGTTGAAGCCCCTCTAGGGGGTAGCTCCTACAATGAGCAGTTCTTC. Translation: CSVEAPLGGSSYNEQFF.

The rearrangement uses TRBV9 and TRBJ2-7; 7 bases are shared with TRBD2. There are 13 residues in the CDR3. Looked up from germline, CDR1 is SGDLS and CDR2 is YYNGEE. V lost 3 bases and J lost 13; bases outside the gene matches: 13. CDR3 loop: CASSGGGSSAPYF. CDR3 sequence (DNA): TGTGCCAGCAGCGGGGGGGGGAGTTCTGCTCCTTACTTC.

This clone has only one observation. The V and J genes are TRBV23-1 and TRBJ1-2; the D is unclear. TRBV23-1 is filed as an ORF, its function uncertain. This CDR3 spans 16 amino acids. The ends were cut back, 7 bases at V and 0 bases at J, with 18 bases in the middle. CDR3 bases: TGCGCCAGCACCTCGGGGTCACTAGAAGCTAACTATGGCTACACCTTC. Translated, it gives CASTSGSLEANYGYTF.

The chain joins TRBV6-4 to TRBJ2-1, with TRBD2 matching 14 bases. The CDR3 runs to 16 residues. Germline lookup yields CDR1 MRHNA and CDR2 SNTAGT. The ends lost 5 bases at V and 5 bases at J; junction bases unmatched: 5. The CDR3 region has the DNA TGTGCCAGCAGTTTCGTGGGACTAGCGGGAGACAATGAGCAGTTCTTC. This encodes CASSFVGLAGDNEQFF.

The CDR3 loop reads CASSPESDTEAFF. As DNA, the CDR3 is TGTGCCAGCAGCCCCGAATCGGACACTGAAGCTTTCTTT. This sequence joins TRBV13 and TRBJ1-1; D gene uncertain. V lost 5 bases, J lost 3 bases, and 10 bases lay in between. The germline V gene has CDR1 PRHDT and CDR2 FYEKMQ (reference sequence). The CDR3 is 13 residues long.

The chain links TRBV20-1 to TRBJ1-1; D not certain. Germline V lookup: CDR1 DFQATT, CDR2 SNEGSKA (reference sequence). Trimming took off 7 bases at V and 5 bases at J, with 11 bases between the two ends. The length of the CDR3 is 11 residues. This CDR3 is CSVRDETEAFF. DNA of the CDR3: TGCAGTGTAAGGGATGAGACTGAAGCTTTCTTT.

In its sample, this clone was seen once. V gene TRBV4-3 combines with J gene TRBJ2-1, with 12 bases lining up with TRBD2. Germline V CDR1 and CDR2: LGHNA, YSLEER. Trimming removed 1 base from V and 7 bases from J; junction bases left unmatched: 5. The CDR3 has 16 amino acids. The CDR3 DNA reads as TGCGCCAGCAGCCAAGTGCTCCTAGCGGGGGGGAATGAGCAGTTCTTC. Translated, it gives CASSQVLLAGGNEQFF.

This sequence joins TRBV27 and TRBJ2-1, with D uncertain. V dropped 8 bases and J dropped 4 bases, with 9 bases sitting between them. The CDR3 is 12 residues long. Germline V gene lookup returns CDR1 MNHEY and CDR2 SMNVEV (reference sequence). CDR3 in DNA: TGTGCCAGCGGATCTAAGTACAATGAGCAGTTCTTC. Protein sequence: CASGSKYNEQFF.

CDR3 bases: TGTGCCAGCAGCCAGCGCCTGACAGGGGTCATCTATGGCTACACCTTC. The encoded protein is CASSQRLTGVIYGYTF. The gene calls are TRBV4-2 and TRBJ1-2; TRBD1 aligns across 8 bases. This CDR3 is built from 16 residues. The V and J ends lost 3 bases and 4 bases, in that order; junction bases with no gene match: 10. Germline-derived CDR1 and CDR2 are LGHNA and YNFKEQ.

The chain carries TRBV11-1 and TRBJ1-5; D gene uncertain. Per the germline V gene, CDR1 is SGHAT and CDR2 is FQDESV (reference sequence). This CDR3 is 13 amino acids long. V shed 2 bases and J shed 6 bases, with 8 bases lying between them. The chain's CDR3 is CASSLRRGQPQHF. CDR3 sequence (DNA): TGTGCCAGCAGCTTAAGGCGGGGTCAGCCCCAGCATTTT.

This clone was counted between two and nine times. This chain uses TRBV14 with TRBJ1-1; D gene ambiguous. In germline, CDR1 is SGHDN, CDR2 FVKESK. CDR3 size: 15 residues. The V gene lost 1 base and the J gene lost 5 bases, with 14 bases spanning the gap. CDR3 bases: TGTGCCAGCAGCCAAGCTAGAAGGGAGTATACTGAAGCTTTCTTT. It codes for CASSQARREYTEAFF.

The chain combines TRBV19 with TRBJ2-6; no clear D gene. CDR3 length: 15 residues. CDR1 LNHDA and CDR2 SQIVND come from the germline V gene (reference sequence). V was pared by 3 bases and J by 0 bases, with 6 bases between. The CDR3 nucleotides read TGTGCCAGTAGTATGGGAATCTCTGGGGCCAACGTCCTGACTTTC. Protein product: CASSMGISGANVLTF.

This clone came up a few times. This chain links TRBV25-1 with TRBJ1-6, with D perhaps TRBD1 (5 bases). The CDR3 totals 13 residues. In germline, CDR1 is MGHDK, CDR2 SYGVNS. Trimming stripped 4 bases from V and 9 bases from J, with 10 bases between. In DNA, the CDR3 is TGTGCCAGCAGTGTAGGGGACGCTTCACCCCTCCACTTT. This gives the protein CASSVGDASPLHF. Variable domain in full (rest from reference TRBV25-1 and TRBJ1-6): EADIYQTPRYLVIGTGKKITLECSQTMGHDKMYWYQQDPGMELHLIHYSYGVNSTEKGDLSSESTVSRIRTEHFPLTLESARPSHTSQYLCASSVGDASPLHFGNGTRLTVT.

The rearrangement links TRBV9 to TRBJ2-6; 8 nucleotides match TRBD1. The CDR3 consists of 15 residues. The ends lost 4 bases at V and 2 bases at J; junction bases unmatched: 2. The germline gives CDR1 SGDLS, CDR2 YYNGEE. CDR3 residues: CASSKQGAGANVLTF. CDR3 nucleotides: TGTGCCAGCAGCAAACAGGGGGCTGGGGCCAACGTCCTGACTTTC.

This sequence joins TRBV10-3 and TRBJ1-3, with D possibly being TRBD1 (6 bases). V lost 2 bases and J lost 4, with 9 bases in between. This CDR3 spans 14 amino acids. From germline, CDR1 is ENHRY and CDR2 SYGVKD. CDR3 nucleotides: TGTGCCATCAGTGAGGGACAGCTGGGAAACACCATATATTTT. Amino acid sequence: CAISEGQLGNTIYF.

There are a few counts of this clone. CDR3 sequence reads: CASGLVRSQPQHF. The CDR3 region has the DNA TGTGCTAGTGGTTTGGTACGTAGTCAGCCCCAGCATTTT. The gene calls are TRBV12-5 and TRBJ1-5, with D uncertain. The V end was cut by 0 bases, the J end by 6 bases, with 6 bases between. CDR3 size: 13 residues. Germline lookup yields CDR1 LGHNT and CDR2 FRNRAP.

The rearrangement joins TRBV13 to TRBJ1-1; the D is unclear. CDR1 PRHDT and CDR2 FYEKMQ come from the germline V gene (reference sequence). V lost 4 bases, J lost 1 base, and 7 bases lay in between. The CDR3 loop spans 13 amino acids. The CDR3 sequence is CASSWGRNTEAFF. The CDR3 region has the DNA TGTGCCAGCAGCTGGGGAAGGAACACTGAAGCTTTCTTT.

This rearrangement joins TRBV6-5 to TRBJ1-5; D unresolved. With 4 bases removed from V and 6 bases from J, the gap between germline ends came to 13 bases. This CDR3 contains 14 residues. Germline CDR1 and CDR2: MNHEY and SVGAGI. The DNA for the CDR3 is TGTGCCAGCAGTTCGGGCCCTGGCTTTCAGCCCCAGCATTTT. Its translation is CASSSGPGFQPQHF.

The V call is TRBV9, the J call TRBJ1-2; D possibly corresponds to TRBD1 (5 bases). The CDR3 totals 16 residues. Germline lookup yields CDR1 SGDLS and CDR2 YYNGEE. The ends were cut back, 0 bases at V and 8 bases at J, with 20 bases in the middle. CDR3 in amino acids: CASSVALAPRELGYTF. The CDR3 DNA reads TGTGCCAGCAGCGTAGCTCTAGCCCCCAGGGAGTTAGGCTACACCTTC.

The V call is TRBV6-1, the J call TRBJ2-1; D might be TRBD1 or TRBD2, each matching 6 bases. CDR1 and CDR2 (germline): MNHNS, SASEGT. V lost 1 base and J 7 bases, leaving 11 bases between the germline ends. The CDR3 sequence is 14 residues long. DNA for the CDR3: TGTGCCAGCAGTGAAGGCGGGACATTAAATGAGCAGTTCTTC. As protein: CASSEGGTLNEQFF.